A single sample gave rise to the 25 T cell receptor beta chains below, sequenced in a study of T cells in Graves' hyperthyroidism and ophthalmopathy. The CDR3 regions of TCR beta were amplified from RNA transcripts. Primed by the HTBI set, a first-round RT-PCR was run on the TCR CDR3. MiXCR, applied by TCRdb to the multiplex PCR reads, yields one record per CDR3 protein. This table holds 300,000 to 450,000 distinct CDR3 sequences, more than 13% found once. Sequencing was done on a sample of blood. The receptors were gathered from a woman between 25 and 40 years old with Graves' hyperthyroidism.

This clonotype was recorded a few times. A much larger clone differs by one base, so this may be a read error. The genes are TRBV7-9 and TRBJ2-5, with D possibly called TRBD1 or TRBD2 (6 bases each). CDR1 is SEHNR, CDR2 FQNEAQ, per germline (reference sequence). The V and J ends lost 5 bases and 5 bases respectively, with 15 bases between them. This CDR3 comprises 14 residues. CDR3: CASSRKTGRETQYF. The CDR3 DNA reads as TGTGCCAGCAGCAGAAAAACAGGGAGGGAGACCCAGTACTTC.

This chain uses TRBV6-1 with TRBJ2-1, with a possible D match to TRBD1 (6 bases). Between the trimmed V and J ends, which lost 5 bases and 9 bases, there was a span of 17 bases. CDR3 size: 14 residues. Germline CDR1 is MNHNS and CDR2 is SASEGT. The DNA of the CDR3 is TGTGCCAGCAGTATCACTAACCGGGACATTGAGCAGTTCTTC. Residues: CASSITNRDIEQFF.

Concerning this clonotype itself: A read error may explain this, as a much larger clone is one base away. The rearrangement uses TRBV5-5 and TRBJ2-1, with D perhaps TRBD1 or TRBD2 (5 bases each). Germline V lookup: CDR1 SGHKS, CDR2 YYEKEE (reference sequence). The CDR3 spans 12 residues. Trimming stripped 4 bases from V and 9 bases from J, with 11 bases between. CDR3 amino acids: CASSVPGTEQFF. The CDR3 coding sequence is TGTGCCAGCAGCGTACCAGGGACTGAGCAGTTCTTC.

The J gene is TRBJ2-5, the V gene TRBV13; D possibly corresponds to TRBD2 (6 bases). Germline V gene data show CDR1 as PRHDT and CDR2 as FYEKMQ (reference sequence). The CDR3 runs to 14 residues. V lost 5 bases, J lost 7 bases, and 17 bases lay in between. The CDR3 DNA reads TGTGCCAGCAGCGCGCGGGGCTTAGTGGGGACCCAGTACTTC. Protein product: CASSARGLVGTQYF. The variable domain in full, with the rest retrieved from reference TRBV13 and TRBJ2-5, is AAGVIQSPRHLIKEKRETATLKCYPIPRHDTVYWYQQGPGQDPQFLISFYEKMQSDKGSIPDRFSAQQFSDYHSELNMSSLELGDSALYFCASSARGLVGTQYFGPGTRLLVL.

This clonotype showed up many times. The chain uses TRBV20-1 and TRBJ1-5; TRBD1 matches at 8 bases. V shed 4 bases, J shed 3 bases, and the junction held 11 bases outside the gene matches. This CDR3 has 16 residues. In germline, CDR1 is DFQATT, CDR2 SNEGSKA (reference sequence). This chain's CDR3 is CSATDRTGTFNQPQHF. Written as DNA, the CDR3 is TGCAGTGCTACGGACCGGACAGGGACCTTCAATCAGCCCCAGCATTTT.

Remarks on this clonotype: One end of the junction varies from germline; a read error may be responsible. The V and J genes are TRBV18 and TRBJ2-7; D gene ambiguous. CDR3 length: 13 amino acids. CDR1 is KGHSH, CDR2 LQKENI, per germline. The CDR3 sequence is CVSSQLAAGEQYF. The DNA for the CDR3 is TGTGTCAGCTCACAATTGGCAGCTGGCGAGCAGTACTTC.

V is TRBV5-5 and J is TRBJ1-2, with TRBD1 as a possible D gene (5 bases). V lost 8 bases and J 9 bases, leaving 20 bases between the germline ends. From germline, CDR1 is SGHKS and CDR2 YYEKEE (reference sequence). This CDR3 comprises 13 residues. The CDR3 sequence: CASTPDSLISYTF. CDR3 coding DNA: TGTGCCAGTACTCCTGACAGCTTAATAAGCTACACCTTC.

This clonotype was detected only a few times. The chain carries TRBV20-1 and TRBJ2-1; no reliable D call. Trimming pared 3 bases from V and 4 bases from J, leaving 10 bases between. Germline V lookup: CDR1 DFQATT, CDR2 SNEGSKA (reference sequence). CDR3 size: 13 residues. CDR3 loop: CSASRTLYNEQFF. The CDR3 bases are TGCAGTGCTAGTCGCACGCTATACAATGAGCAGTTCTTC.

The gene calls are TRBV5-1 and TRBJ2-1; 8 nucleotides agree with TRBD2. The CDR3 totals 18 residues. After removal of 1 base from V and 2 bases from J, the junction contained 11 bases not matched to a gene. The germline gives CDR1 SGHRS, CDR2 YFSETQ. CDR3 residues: CASSLFLSGGTTYNEQFF. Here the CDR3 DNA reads TGCGCCAGCAGCTTGTTTTTGTCGGGAGGGACGACCTACAATGAGCAGTTCTTC.

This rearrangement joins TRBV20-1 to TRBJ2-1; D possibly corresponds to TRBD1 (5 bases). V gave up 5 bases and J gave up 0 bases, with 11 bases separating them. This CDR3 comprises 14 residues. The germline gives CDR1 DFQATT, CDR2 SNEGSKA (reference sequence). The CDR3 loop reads CSALDTSSYNEQFF. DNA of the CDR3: TGCAGTGCTCTGGACACCAGCTCCTACAATGAGCAGTTCTTC.

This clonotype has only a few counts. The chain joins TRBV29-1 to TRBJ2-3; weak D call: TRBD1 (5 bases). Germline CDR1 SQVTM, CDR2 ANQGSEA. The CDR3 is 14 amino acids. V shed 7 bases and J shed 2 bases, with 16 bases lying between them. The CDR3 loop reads CSARQGSPTDTQYF. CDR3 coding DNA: TGCAGCGCTAGGCAGGGATCACCCACAGATACGCAGTATTTT.

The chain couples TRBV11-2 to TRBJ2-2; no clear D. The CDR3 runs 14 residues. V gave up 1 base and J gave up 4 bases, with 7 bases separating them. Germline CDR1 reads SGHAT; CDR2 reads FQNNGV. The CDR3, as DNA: TGTGCCAGCAGCTTAGTTACCTCCACCGGGGAGCTGTTTTTT. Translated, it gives CASSLVTSTGELFF.

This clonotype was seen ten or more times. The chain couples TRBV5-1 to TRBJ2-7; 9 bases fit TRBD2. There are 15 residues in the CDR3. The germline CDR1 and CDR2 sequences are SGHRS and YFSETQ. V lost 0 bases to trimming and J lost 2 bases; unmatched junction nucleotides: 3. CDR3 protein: CASSLVAGDPYEQYF. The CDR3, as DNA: TGCGCCAGCAGCTTGGTAGCGGGAGACCCCTACGAGCAGTACTTC.

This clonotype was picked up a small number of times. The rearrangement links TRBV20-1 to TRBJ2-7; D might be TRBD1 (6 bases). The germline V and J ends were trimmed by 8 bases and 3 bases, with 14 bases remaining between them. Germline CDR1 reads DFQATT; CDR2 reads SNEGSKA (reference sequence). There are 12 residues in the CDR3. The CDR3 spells CSTQDSHYEQYF. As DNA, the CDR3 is TGCAGTACCCAGGACAGCCACTACGAGCAGTACTTC.

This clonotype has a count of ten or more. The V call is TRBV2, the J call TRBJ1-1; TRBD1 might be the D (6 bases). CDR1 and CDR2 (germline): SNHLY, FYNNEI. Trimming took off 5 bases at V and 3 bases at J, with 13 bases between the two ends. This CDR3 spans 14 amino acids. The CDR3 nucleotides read TGTGCCAGCAGTAGAGGGGGGTTGGACACTGAAGCTTTCTTT. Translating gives CASSRGGLDTEAFF.

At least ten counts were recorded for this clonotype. Here the CDR3 reads CASSAGLAGGPGVDTQYF. CDR3 nucleotides: TGTGCCAGCAGCGCCGGACTAGCGGGAGGGCCCGGCGTAGATACGCAGTATTTT. V gene TRBV13 combines with J gene TRBJ2-3; 15 bases line up with TRBD2. The V gene's germline CDR1 is PRHDT and CDR2 FYEKMQ (reference sequence). The CDR3 spans 18 residues. The trim removed 5 bases at V and 5 bases at J, leaving 11 bases unmatched.

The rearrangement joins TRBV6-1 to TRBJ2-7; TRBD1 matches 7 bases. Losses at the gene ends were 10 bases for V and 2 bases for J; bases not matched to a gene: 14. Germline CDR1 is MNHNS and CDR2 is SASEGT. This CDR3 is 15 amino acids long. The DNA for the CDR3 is TGTGCCACCGACCGATACAGACAGGGTGCCTACGAGCAGTACTTC. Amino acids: CATDRYRQGAYEQYF.

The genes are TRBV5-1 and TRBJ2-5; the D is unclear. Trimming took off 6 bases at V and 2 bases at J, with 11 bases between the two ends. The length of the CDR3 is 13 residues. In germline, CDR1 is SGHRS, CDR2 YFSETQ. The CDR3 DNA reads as TGCGCCAGCAACGAGGATAATCAAGAGACCCAGTACTTC. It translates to CASNEDNQETQYF.

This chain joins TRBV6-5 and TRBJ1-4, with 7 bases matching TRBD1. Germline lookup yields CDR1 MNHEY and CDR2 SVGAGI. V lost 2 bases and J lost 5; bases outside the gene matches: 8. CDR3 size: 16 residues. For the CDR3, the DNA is TGTGCCAGCAGTTACCGACGACAGGGTTCCAATGAAAAACTGTTTTTT. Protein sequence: CASSYRRQGSNEKLFF.

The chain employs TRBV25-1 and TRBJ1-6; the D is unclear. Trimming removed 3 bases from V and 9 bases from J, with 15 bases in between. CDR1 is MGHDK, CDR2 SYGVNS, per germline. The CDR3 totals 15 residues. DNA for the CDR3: TGTGCCAGCAGTGACCAAGGGCGGGCGAGTTCACCCCTCCACTTT. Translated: CASSDQGRASSPLHF.

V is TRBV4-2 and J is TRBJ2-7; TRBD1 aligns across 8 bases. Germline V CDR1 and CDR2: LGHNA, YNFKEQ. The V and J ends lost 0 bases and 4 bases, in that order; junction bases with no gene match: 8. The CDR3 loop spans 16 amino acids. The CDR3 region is CASSQDGAGGVYEQYF. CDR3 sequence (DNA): TGTGCCAGCAGCCAAGATGGGGCAGGGGGCGTGTACGAGCAGTACTTC.

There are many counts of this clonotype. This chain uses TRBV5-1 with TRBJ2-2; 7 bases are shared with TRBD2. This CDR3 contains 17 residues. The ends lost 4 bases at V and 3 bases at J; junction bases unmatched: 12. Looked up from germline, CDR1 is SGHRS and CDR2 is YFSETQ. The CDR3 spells CASSQMSGKKYTGELFF. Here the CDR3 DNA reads TGCGCCAGCAGCCAGATGAGCGGGAAGAAGTACACCGGGGAGCTGTTTTTT.

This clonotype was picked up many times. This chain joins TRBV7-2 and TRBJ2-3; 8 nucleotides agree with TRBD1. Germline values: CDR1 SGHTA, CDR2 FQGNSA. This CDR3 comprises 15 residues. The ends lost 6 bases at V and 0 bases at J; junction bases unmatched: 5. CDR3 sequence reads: CASRTRTGSTDTQYF. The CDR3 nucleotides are TGTGCCAGCAGAACTAGGACAGGGAGCACAGATACGCAGTATTTT.

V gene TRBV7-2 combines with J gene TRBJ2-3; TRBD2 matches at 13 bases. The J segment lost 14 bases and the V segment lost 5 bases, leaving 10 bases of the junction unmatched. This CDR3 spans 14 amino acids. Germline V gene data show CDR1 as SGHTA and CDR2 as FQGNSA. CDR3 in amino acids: CASSPDRTSGGGYF. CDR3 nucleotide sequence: TGTGCCAGCAGCCCAGATCGGACTAGCGGGGGTGGGTATTTT.

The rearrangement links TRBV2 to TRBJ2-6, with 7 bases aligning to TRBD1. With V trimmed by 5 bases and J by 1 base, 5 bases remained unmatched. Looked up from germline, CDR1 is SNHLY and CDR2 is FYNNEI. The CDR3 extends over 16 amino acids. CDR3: CASSRDSLSGANVLTF. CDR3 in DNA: TGTGCCAGCAGTCGGGACAGCCTTTCTGGGGCCAACGTCCTGACTTTC.